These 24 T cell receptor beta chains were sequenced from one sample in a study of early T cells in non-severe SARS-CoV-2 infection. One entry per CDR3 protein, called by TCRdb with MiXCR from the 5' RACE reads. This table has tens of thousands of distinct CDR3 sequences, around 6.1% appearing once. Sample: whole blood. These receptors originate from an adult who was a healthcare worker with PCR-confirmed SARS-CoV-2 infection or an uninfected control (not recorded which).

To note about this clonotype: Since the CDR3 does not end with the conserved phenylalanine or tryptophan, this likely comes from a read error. CDR3: CASRPDRGRSLYEQYY. Here the CDR3 DNA reads TGTGCCAGCAGACCCGACAGGGGGCGGTCACTTTACGAGCAGTACTAC. The chain couples TRBV6-2 or TRBV6-3 to TRBJ2-7; TRBD1 matches 10 bases. The CDR3 is 16 residues long. J lost 4 bases, V lost 6 bases, and 12 bases had no gene match. From germline, CDR1 is MNHEY and CDR2 SVGEGT.

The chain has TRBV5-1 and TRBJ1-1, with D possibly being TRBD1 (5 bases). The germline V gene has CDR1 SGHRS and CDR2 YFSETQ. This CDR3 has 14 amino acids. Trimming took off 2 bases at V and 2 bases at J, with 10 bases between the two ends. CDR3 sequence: CASSLPGTNTEAFF. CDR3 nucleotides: TGCGCCAGCAGCTTACCGGGGACTAACACTGAAGCTTTCTTT.

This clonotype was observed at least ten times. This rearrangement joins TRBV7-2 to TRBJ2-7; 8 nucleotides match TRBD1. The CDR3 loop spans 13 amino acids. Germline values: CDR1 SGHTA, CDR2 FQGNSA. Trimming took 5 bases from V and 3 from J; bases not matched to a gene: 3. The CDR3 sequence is CASSRQGIYEQYF. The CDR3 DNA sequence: TGTGCCAGCAGCCGACAGGGGATCTACGAGCAGTACTTC.

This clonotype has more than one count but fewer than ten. The CDR3 sequence is CASSPTGTSQPQHF. CDR3 bases: TGTGCCAGCAGTCCCACAGGGACGAGTCAGCCCCAGCATTTT. The chain joins TRBV28 to TRBJ1-5; possible D gene TRBD1, 6 bases. The length of the CDR3 is 14 residues. Trimming pared 5 bases from V and 6 bases from J, leaving 14 bases between. The germline V gene has CDR1 MDHEN and CDR2 SYDVKM.

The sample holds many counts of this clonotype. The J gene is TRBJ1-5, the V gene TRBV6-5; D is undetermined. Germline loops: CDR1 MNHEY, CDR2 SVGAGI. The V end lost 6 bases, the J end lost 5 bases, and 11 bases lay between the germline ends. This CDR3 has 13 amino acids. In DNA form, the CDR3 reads TGTGCCAGCAGACCAAATGGAGATCAGCCCCAGCATTTT. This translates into CASRPNGDQPQHF.

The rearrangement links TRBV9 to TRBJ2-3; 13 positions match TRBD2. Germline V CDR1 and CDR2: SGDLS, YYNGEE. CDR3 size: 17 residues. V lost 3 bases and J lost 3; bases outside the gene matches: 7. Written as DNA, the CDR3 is TGTGCCAGCAGCGCTTCGACTAGCGGGGGGCTGACAGATACGCAGTATTTT. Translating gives CASSASTSGGLTDTQYF.

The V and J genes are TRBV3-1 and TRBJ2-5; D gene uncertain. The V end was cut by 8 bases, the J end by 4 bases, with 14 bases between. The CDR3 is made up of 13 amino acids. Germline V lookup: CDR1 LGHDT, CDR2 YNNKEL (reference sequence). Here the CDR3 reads CASSMGGRETQYF. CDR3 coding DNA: TGTGCCAGCTCGATGGGCGGACGAGAGACCCAGTACTTC.

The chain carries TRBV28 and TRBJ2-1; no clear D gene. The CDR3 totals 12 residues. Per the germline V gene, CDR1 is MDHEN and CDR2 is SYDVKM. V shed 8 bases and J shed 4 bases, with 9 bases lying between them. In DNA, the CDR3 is TGTGCCAGCGGCAGCAGATACAATGAGCAGTTCTTC. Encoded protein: CASGSRYNEQFF.

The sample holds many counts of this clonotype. The CDR3 DNA reads as TGCGCCAGCAGCTTGAGGGCAGGGGACCTCCTCGAGCAGTTCTTC. As protein: CASSLRAGDLLEQFF. The chain employs TRBV5-1 and TRBJ2-1; D is possibly TRBD1 (6 bases). Germline V CDR1 and CDR2: SGHRS, YFSETQ. This CDR3 spans 15 amino acids. With 1 base removed from V and 10 bases from J, the gap between germline ends came to 18 bases.

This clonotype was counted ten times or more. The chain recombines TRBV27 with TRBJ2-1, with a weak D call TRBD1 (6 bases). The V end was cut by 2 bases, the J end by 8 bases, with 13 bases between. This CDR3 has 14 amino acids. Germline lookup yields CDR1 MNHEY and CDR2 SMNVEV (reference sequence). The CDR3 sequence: CASSLSQGIDEQFF. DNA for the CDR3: TGTGCCAGCAGTTTAAGTCAGGGGATCGATGAGCAGTTCTTC.

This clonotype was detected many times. The CDR3 coding sequence is TGTGCCAGCAGACCACTAGCGGGGGGCCGGCGACGCACAGATACGCAGTATTTT. It encodes CASRPLAGGRRRTDTQYF. This chain connects TRBV5-6 to TRBJ2-3; 12 positions agree with TRBD2. CDR1 is SGHDT, CDR2 YYEEEE, per germline. The CDR3 contains 18 residues. Trimming took 5 bases from V and 1 from J; bases not matched to a gene: 11.

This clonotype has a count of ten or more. CDR3 in DNA: TGTGCCAGCAGTTTGGACAGGGGGGCCGCCTACGAGCAGTACTTC. This gives the protein CASSLDRGAAYEQYF. J is TRBJ2-7 and V is TRBV6-2 or TRBV6-3; 10 bases match TRBD1. The CDR3 covers 15 residues. Germline V CDR1 and CDR2: MNHEY, SVGEGT. J lost 2 bases, V lost 4 bases, and 5 bases had no gene match.

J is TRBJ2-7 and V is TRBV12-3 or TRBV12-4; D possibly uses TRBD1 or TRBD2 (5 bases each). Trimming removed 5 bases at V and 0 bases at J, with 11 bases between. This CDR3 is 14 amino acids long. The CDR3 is CASSGGTNSYEQYF. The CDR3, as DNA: TGTGCCAGCAGTGGGGGAACTAACTCCTACGAGCAGTACTTC.

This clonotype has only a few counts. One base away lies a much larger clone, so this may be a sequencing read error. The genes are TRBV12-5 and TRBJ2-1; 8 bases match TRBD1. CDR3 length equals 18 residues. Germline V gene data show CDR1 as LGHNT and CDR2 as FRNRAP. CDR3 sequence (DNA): TGTGCTCGTGGTTTGGTATACCGGGACAGGTTTTCGAACAATGAGCAGTTCTTC. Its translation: CARGLVYRDRFSNNEQFF.

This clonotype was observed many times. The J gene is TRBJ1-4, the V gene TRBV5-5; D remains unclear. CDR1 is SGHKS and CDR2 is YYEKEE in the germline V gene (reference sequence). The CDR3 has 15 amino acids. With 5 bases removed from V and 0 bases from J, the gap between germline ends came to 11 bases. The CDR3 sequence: CASSTGRATNEKLFF. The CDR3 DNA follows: TGTGCCAGCAGTACTGGACGGGCAACTAATGAAAAACTGTTTTTT. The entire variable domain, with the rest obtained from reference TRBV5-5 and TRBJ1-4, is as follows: DAGVTQSPTHLIKTRGQQVTLRCSPISGHKSVSWYQQVLGQGPQFIFQYYEKEERGRGNFPDRFSARQFPNYSSELNVNALLLGDSALYLCASSTGRATNEKLFFGSGTQLSVL.

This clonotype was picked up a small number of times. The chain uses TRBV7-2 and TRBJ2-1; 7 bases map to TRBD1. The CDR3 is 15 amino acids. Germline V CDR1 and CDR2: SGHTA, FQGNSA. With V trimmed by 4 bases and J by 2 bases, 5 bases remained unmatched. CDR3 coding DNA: TGTGCCAGCAGCTGGGGACAGAAGGCCTACAATGAGCAGTTCTTC. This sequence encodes CASSWGQKAYNEQFF.

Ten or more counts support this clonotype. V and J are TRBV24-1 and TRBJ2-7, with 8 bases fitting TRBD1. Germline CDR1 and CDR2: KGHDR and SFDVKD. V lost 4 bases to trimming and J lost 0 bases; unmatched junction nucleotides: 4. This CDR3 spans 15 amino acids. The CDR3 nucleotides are TGTGCCACCAGTGACTCGGACAGGGACTCCTACGAGCAGTACTTC. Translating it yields CATSDSDRDSYEQYF.

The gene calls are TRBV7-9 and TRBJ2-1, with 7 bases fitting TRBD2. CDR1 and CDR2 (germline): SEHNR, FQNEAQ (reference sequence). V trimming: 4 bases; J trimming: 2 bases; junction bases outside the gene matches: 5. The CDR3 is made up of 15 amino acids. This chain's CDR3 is CASSSDGLAYNEQFF. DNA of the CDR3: TGTGCCAGCAGCTCGGACGGACTAGCCTACAATGAGCAGTTCTTC.

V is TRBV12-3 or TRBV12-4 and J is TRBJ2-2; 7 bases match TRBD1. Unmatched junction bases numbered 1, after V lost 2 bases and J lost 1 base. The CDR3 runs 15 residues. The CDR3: CASSLQGENTGELFF. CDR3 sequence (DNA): TGTGCCAGCAGTTTACAGGGGGAGAACACCGGGGAGCTGTTTTTT.

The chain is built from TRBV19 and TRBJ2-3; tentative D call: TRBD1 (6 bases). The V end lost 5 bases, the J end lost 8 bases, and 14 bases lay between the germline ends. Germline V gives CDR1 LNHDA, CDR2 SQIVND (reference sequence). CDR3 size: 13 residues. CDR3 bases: TGTGCCAGTAGTGAGGACAGCCTGGGTACGCAGTATTTT. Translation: CASSEDSLGTQYF.

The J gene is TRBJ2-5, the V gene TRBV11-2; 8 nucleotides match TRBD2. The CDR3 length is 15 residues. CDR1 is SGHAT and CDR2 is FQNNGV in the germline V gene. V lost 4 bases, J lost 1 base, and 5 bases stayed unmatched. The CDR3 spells CASSSLRGGQETQYF. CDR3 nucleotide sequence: TGTGCCAGCAGCTCCCTCCGGGGGGGCCAAGAGACCCAGTACTTC.

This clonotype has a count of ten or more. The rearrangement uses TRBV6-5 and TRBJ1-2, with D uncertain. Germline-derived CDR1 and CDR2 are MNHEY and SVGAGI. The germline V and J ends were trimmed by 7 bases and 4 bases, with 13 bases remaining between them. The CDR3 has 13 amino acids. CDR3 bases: TGTGCCAGCAAAGATCCAGGAGTCTATGGCTACACCTTC. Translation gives CASKDPGVYGYTF.

Here the CDR3 reads CASTGDRVRNEQFF. CDR3 in DNA: TGTGCCAGCACAGGGGACAGGGTTAGAAATGAGCAGTTCTTC. The V and J genes are TRBV12-3 or TRBV12-4 and TRBJ2-1, with 9 bases fitting TRBD1. The CDR3 is 14 amino acids. Unmatched junction bases numbered 8, after V lost 7 bases and J lost 7 bases.

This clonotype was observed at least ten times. In nucleotides, the CDR3 is TGCAGTGCCGACTCCCCTTGGGGAACCGGGGAGCTGTTTTTT. Amino acids: CSADSPWGTGELFF. The chain links TRBV20-1 to TRBJ2-2; D not resolved. Germline values: CDR1 DFQATT, CDR2 SNEGSKA (reference sequence). Trimming removed 6 bases at V and 5 bases at J, with 16 bases between. This CDR3 contains 14 residues.